This T cell receptor (beta chain) came from a study of cytomegalovirus exposure and HLA in healthy donors. Study-level findings and limits: Cytomegalovirus-associated TCR beta chains were listed, numbering approximately 150.

Regarding this clone: Its target is not known.

Primers: 60 Vbeta forward and 13 Jbeta reverse. This table comes from immunoSEQ multiplex PCR, and its TCRdb copy is limited to in-frame clones, with some not included. The sample shows approximately 67,000 clones, roughly two thirds of them seen only once. The CDR3 has 14 amino acids. Germline V CDR1 and CDR2: MDHEN, SYDVKM. Trimming removed 7 bases from V and 4 bases from J; junction bases left unmatched: 7. The specimen sequenced was PBMCs. The source of this sequence is a woman in her 30s in good health and CMV-seronegative. The chain has TRBV28 and TRBJ2-1; 7 bases align to TRBD1. CDR3 nucleotide sequence: TGTGCCAGCATGAGGGGGACAGCATACAATGAGCAGTTCTTC. This gives the protein CASMRGTAYNEQFF.